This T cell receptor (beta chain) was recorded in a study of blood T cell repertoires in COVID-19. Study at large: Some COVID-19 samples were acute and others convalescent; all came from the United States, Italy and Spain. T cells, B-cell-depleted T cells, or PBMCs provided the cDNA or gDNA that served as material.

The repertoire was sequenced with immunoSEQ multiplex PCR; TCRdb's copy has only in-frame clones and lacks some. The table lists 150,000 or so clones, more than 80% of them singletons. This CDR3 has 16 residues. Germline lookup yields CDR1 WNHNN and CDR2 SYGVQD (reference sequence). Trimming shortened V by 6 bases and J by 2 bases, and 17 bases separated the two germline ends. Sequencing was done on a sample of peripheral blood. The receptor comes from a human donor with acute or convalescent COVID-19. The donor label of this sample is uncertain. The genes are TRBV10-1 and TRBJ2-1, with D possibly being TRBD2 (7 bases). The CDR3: CASSEGGAVPYNEQFF. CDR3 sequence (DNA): TGCGCCAGCAGCGAAGGGGGGGCCGTCCCCTACAATGAGCAGTTCTTC.